The sample holds many counts of the clone carrying this T cell receptor beta chain. Its matching antigen is unknown. The record originates from a study of T cells after yellow fever vaccination. The study, taken as a whole, reports: Abundant clonotypes from the bulk population could get into FACS-sorted repertoires as contaminants. Reappearing after the booster were most of the clones from primary vaccination (roughly 96% CD4, around 90% CD8).

Template switching by 5'RACE produced TCR cDNA, adding a universal primer site and UMIs. MiXCR, run by TCRdb on the 5' RACE reads, gives a single entry per CDR3 protein. This repertoire shows around 600,000 distinct CDR3 sequences, around an eighth found once; its top ten account for more than 13%. The sequence derives from a young man who received the YFV17D yellow fever vaccine. This specimen consisted of PBMCs, obtained on the day of the yellow fever booster vaccination.

The CDR3 coding sequence is TGTGCCAGCAGCTTAGGTGGCGGGGGGGCGAATACGCAGTATTTT. This codes for CASSLGGGGANTQYF. The chain employs TRBV7-2 and TRBJ2-3, with 9 bases that match TRBD2. Germline CDR1 SGHTA, CDR2 FQGNSA. The CDR3 length is 15 residues. J was trimmed by 7 bases and V by 1 base; bases with no gene match: 6. The full variable domain, completed using reference TRBV7-2 and TRBJ2-3, is GAGVSQSPSNKVTEKGKDVELRCDPISGHTALYWYRQSLGQGLEFLIYFQGNSAPDKSGLPSDRFSAERTGGSVSTLTIQRTQQEDSAVYLCASSLGGGGANTQYFGPGTRLTVL.